The T cell receptor beta chain under discussion was sequenced for a study of neoadjuvant anti-PD-1 for oral cavity cancer. Study as a whole: Patients without progression received a fourth nivolumab dose around day 43, then surgical resection on days 50-56. General study points: Higher pretreatment blood Treg/Th17 ratios correlated with higher pretreatment blood and lower post-treatment tumor TCRbeta clonality.

Two replicates per tumor sample, mostly from approximately 4.6 ug of genomic DNA. Method: immunoSEQ multiplex PCR; TCRdb's copy keeps in-frame clones and lacks some. The sample yields about 15,000 clones, approximately 40% seen once. The time point here: after neoadjuvant nivolumab, at surgical resection. These newly diagnosed stage II-IVA oral cavity squamous cell carcinoma patients had no prior systemic or radiation treatment. Germline CDR1 and CDR2: KGHSH and LQKENI. The junction had 17 bases not matched to a gene; V was cut back by 3 bases and J by 7 bases. This CDR3 is built from 18 residues. Points on this clone: Its antigen is unknown.

This sequence was found in a person aged 40 to 85 with oral cavity squamous cell carcinoma. This chain links TRBV18 with TRBJ1-4; 7 bases are shared with TRBD1. Source: tumor tissue, taken after nivolumab (anti-PD-1) treatment. In nucleotides, the CDR3 is TGTGCCAGCTCACCCCCGGGACGCAGGGGGACCAGTGGTGAAAAACTGTTTTTT. It specifies CASSPPGRRGTSGEKLFF.